The 10 T cell receptor beta chains listed next were all sequenced from one sample in a study of blood T cell repertoires in COVID-19. The protocol was immunoSEQ multiplex PCR, while the TCRdb copy is restricted to in-frame clones and leaves out a portion. The data show a few hundred thousand clones, around 91% seen once. The sample comprised PBMCs or T cells enriched from blood (not recorded which). The receptors shown here come from a man aged 25-45 years who had recovered from COVID-19.

The rearrangement uses TRBV28 and TRBJ1-3; 9 nucleotides agree with TRBD1. Germline-derived CDR1 and CDR2 are MDHEN and SYDVKM. There are 16 residues in the CDR3. J lost 2 bases, V lost 8 bases, and 10 bases had no gene match. The CDR3 sequence: CASCADWTGAGNTIYF. CDR3 in DNA: TGTGCCAGCTGCGCCGATTGGACAGGGGCTGGAAACACCATATATTTT.

The CDR3 DNA reads as TGTGCCAGCACAGTTGTTTTGGGGGGACAGGCGGGATACGAGCAGTACTTC. Amino acids: CASTVVLGGQAGYEQYF. The chain uses TRBV5-5 and TRBJ2-7, with 8 nucleotides matching TRBD1. This CDR3 has 17 amino acids. Trimming took 6 bases from V and 4 from J; bases not matched to a gene: 18. Germline values: CDR1 SGHKS, CDR2 YYEKEE (reference sequence).

V and J are TRBV7-9 and TRBJ1-1; maybe TRBD1 (5 bases). Trimming stripped 2 bases from V and 3 bases from J, with 16 bases between. CDR3 size: 16 residues. The V gene's germline CDR1 is SEHNR and CDR2 FQNEAQ (reference sequence). The CDR3 spells CASSLRGELGYTEAFF. The CDR3 DNA follows: TGTGCCAGCAGCTTACGGGGGGAGTTGGGCTACACTGAAGCTTTCTTT.

V is TRBV11-2 and J is TRBJ2-1, with D maybe TRBD2 (6 bases). This CDR3 has 16 amino acids. The V end was cut by 4 bases, the J end by 0 bases, with 13 bases between. Germline V CDR1 and CDR2: SGHAT, FQNNGV. The CDR3 here is CASSSGTFSSYNEQFF. The CDR3 DNA sequence: TGTGCCAGCAGCTCCGGGACTTTCAGCTCCTACAATGAGCAGTTCTTC.

The V call is TRBV11-2, the J call TRBJ2-7; 7 bases match TRBD1. Trimming took 4 bases from V and 0 from J; bases not matched to a gene: 3. The length of the CDR3 is 14 residues. Germline assignment: CDR1 SGHAT and CDR2 FQNNGV. The CDR3 protein is CASSSGDSSYEQYF. CDR3 DNA: TGTGCCAGCAGCTCCGGGGACAGCTCCTACGAGCAGTACTTC.

The gene calls are TRBV24-1 and TRBJ1-5; D is undetermined. The CDR3 contains 16 residues. Germline assignment: CDR1 KGHDR and CDR2 SFDVKD. The V and J ends lost 9 bases and 7 bases respectively, with 24 bases between them. Here the CDR3 DNA reads TGTGCCACCCGACGAGCGAACGGATGGTCTAAACAGCCCCAGCATTTT. Translation: CATRRANGWSKQPQHF.

The V and J genes are TRBV28 and TRBJ1-2; 10 bases line up with TRBD1. Germline lookup yields CDR1 MDHEN and CDR2 SYDVKM. With 7 bases clipped from V and 7 bases from J, the junction kept 12 bases outside the gene matches. The CDR3 loop spans 15 amino acids. CDR3 sequence reads: CASTLGQGDPGGYTF. The DNA of the CDR3 is TGTGCCAGCACCCTTGGACAGGGGGACCCGGGTGGCTACACCTTC.

The genes are TRBV19 and TRBJ1-3; 9 nucleotides align to TRBD1. Looked up from germline, CDR1 is LNHDA and CDR2 is SQIVND (reference sequence). The CDR3 spans 18 residues. The trim removed 8 bases at V and 0 bases at J, leaving 14 bases unmatched. CDR3: CASRGGQGTLRSGNTIYF. CDR3 in DNA: TGTGCCAGTCGTGGGGGACAGGGAACATTGCGCTCTGGAAACACCATATATTTT.

CDR3 amino acids: CASSQGGQGAGQYF. The CDR3 DNA reads TGTGCCAGCAGCCAGGGCGGACAGGGGGCCGGCCAGTACTTC. The chain links TRBV4-2 to TRBJ2-5, with TRBD1 matching over 11 bases. The CDR3 is made up of 14 amino acids. V trimming: 3 bases; J trimming: 10 bases; junction bases outside the gene matches: 7. Germline CDR1 is LGHNA and CDR2 is YNFKEQ.

This clone has more than one count but fewer than ten. This chain joins TRBV6-5 and TRBJ1-5, with TRBD1 matching over 7 bases. Germline loops: CDR1 MNHEY, CDR2 SVGAGI. Trimming removed 6 bases from V and 2 bases from J; junction bases left unmatched: 7. There are 15 residues in the CDR3. Here the CDR3 reads CASRRQGNGNQPQHF. The CDR3 DNA sequence: TGTGCCAGCAGAAGACAGGGAAATGGCAATCAGCCCCAGCATTTT.